Here is one T cell receptor beta chain with its context. The antigen is not known. This specimen comes from a study of graft-versus-host responses after intestinal transplantation. At the level of the study: The study gave all recipients anti-thymocyte globulin induction, then tacrolimus and steroids for 2 to 3 years. The study, taken as a whole, reports: Those patients showing graft-donor T cell macrochimerism displayed high graft-versus-host to host-versus-graft clonal ratios in allografts. The recipient marrow held GvH clones, and some of them showed up first in ileum or blood. Early post-transplant declines in HvG were associated with peak levels of circulating GvH clones.

Method: immunoSEQ multiplex PCR; TCRdb's copy keeps in-frame clones and lacks some. The table has over 7,000 clones, around 67% seen once. Researchers processed graft tissue to release intraepithelial and lamina propria lymphocytes. Germline lookup yields CDR1 KGHSH and CDR2 LQKENI. CDR3 length equals 14 residues. The V and J ends lost 0 bases and 1 base respectively, with 6 bases between them. This TCR was recovered from a human patient who received an intestinal transplant, so some T cells may come from the graft donor. Source: ileum tissue, taken about 490 days after intestinal transplant. This chain joins TRBV18 and TRBJ1-1; no reliable D call. The CDR3 reads CASSPPSQNTEAFF. CDR3 DNA: TGTGCCAGCTCACCACCTTCACAGAACACTGAAGCTTTCTTT.